A single sample is the source of the 9 T cell receptor beta chains below, sequenced in a study of control samples from healthy donors and cancer patients. Repertoires were generated with immunoSEQ multiplex PCR, while TCRdb's copy carries only in-frame clones and drops some. Of around 150,000 clones listed, 85% to 90% were seen once; the top ten hold around 12%. Sequencing used blood. The receptors were sampled from a man younger than 40 in good health.

The chain links TRBV9 to TRBJ1-2, with no clear D. Trimming pared 4 bases from V and 3 bases from J, leaving 25 bases between. CDR1 and CDR2 from the germline V gene are SGDLS and YYNGEE. This CDR3 has 18 residues. The CDR3, as DNA: TGTGCCAGCAGCCTCCCTTCGGGCACCCCAGAAGCTTACTATGGCTACACCTTC. As protein: CASSLPSGTPEAYYGYTF.

This chain links TRBV19 with TRBJ2-5, with 11 bases identical to TRBD2. This CDR3 contains 17 residues. V lost 3 bases to trimming and J lost 4 bases; unmatched junction nucleotides: 10. CDR1 and CDR2 (germline): LNHDA, SQIVND (reference sequence). For the CDR3, the DNA is TGTGCCAGTAGTATGACCCTAGCGGGGGGTGTCGGAGAGACCCAGTACTTC. Protein: CASSMTLAGGVGETQYF.

This clone has only one observation. The chain employs TRBV29-1 and TRBJ1-1, with 10 bases identical to TRBD1. With V trimmed by 4 bases and J by 4 bases, 6 bases remained unmatched. Germline V lookup: CDR1 SQVTM, CDR2 ANQGSEA. The CDR3 length is 14 residues. The CDR3 nucleotides are TGCAGCGTTGTGACAGGGGGCGCATCCACTGAAGCTTTCTTT. Amino acids: CSVVTGGASTEAFF. Filled out from reference TRBV29-1 and TRBJ1-1, the complete variable domain reads SAVISQKPSRDICQRGTSLTIQCQVDSQVTMMFWYRQQPGQSLTLIATANQGSEATYESGFVIDKFPISRPNLTFSTLTVSNMSPEDSSIYLCSVVTGGASTEAFFGQGTRLTVV.

Turning to this clone: This sample includes further DNA sequences coding for the same CDR3. The chain is built from TRBV24-1 and TRBJ1-2; possibly TRBD1 for D (5 bases). The germline gives CDR1 KGHDR, CDR2 SFDVKD. Trimming took 9 bases from V and 2 from J, leaving 6 bases between them. The CDR3 sequence is 11 residues long. CDR3 nucleotide sequence: TGTGCCACCTGGGGCAACTATGGCTACACCTTC. Its protein product is CATWGNYGYTF.

This CDR3 reads CASGGTVGNTIYF. CDR3 coding DNA: TGTGCCAGTGGAGGGACAGTCGGAAACACCATATATTTT. The V gene is TRBV19, the J gene TRBJ1-3; 7 bases agree with TRBD1. Germline values: CDR1 LNHDA, CDR2 SQIVND (reference sequence). The junction had 5 bases not matched to a gene; V was cut back by 8 bases and J by 4 bases. There are 13 residues in the CDR3.

The chain carries TRBV5-6 and TRBJ1-1; D remains unclear. Trimming took 4 bases from V and 6 from J, leaving 7 bases between them. The CDR3 is made up of 11 amino acids. CDR1 and CDR2 (germline): SGHDT, YYEEEE. CDR3 nucleotides: TGTGCCAGCAGCGGGAGCTCTGAAGCTTTCTTT. Protein: CASSGSSEAFF.

V gene TRBV5-4 combines with J gene TRBJ2-7, with D uncertain. Deletions cut 7 bases from V and 6 bases from J, with 23 bases between. In germline, CDR1 is SGHNT, CDR2 YYREEE (reference sequence). The CDR3 length is 15 residues. The CDR3 sequence is CASQSLEARLGEQYF. The DNA for the CDR3 is TGTGCCAGCCAATCACTCGAGGCCAGATTAGGCGAGCAGTACTTC. Together with reference TRBV5-4 and TRBJ2-7, the CDR3 gives the full variable domain: ETGVTQSPTHLIKTRGQQVTLRCSSQSGHNTVSWYQQALGQGPQFIFQYYREEENGRGNFPPRFSGLQFPNYSSELNVNALELDDSALYLCASQSLEARLGEQYFGPGTRLTVT.

V gene TRBV5-5 combines with J gene TRBJ2-7; 9 positions match TRBD1. Losses at the gene ends were 3 bases for V and 4 bases for J; bases not matched to a gene: 14. The germline V gene encodes CDR1 SGHKS and CDR2 YYEKEE (reference sequence). This CDR3 has 17 residues. The CDR3 here is CASSSDPRGTGSYEQYF. In DNA form, the CDR3 reads TGTGCCAGCAGCTCGGACCCCCGTGGGACAGGGAGTTACGAGCAGTACTTC.

The rearrangement links TRBV2 to TRBJ2-3; D gene unclear. Germline V lookup: CDR1 SNHLY, CDR2 FYNNEI. Trimming shortened V by 3 bases and J by 4 bases, and 11 bases separated the two germline ends. CDR3 length: 14 amino acids. The CDR3 spells CASSEGPLPDTQYF. The CDR3 nucleotides read TGTGCCAGCAGTGAGGGCCCTCTCCCAGATACGCAGTATTTT.